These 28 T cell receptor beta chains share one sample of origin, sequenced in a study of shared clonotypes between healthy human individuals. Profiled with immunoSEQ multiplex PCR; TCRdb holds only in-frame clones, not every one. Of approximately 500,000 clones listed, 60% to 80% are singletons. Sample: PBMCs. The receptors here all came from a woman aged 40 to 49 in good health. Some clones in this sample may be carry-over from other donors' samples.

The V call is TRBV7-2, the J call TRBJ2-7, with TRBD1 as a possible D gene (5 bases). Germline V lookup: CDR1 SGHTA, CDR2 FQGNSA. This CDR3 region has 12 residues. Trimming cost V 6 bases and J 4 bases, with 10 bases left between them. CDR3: CASRPDSYEQYF. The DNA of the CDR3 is TGTGCCAGCAGGCCCGACAGTTACGAGCAGTACTTC.

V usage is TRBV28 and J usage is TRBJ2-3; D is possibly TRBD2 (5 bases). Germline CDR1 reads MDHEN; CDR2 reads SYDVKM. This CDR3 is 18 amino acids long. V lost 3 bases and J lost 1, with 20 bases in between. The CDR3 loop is CASSFFWRSRIRTDTQYF. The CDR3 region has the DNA TGTGCCAGCAGTTTTTTTTGGAGGAGTCGGATCCGCACAGATACGCAGTATTTT.

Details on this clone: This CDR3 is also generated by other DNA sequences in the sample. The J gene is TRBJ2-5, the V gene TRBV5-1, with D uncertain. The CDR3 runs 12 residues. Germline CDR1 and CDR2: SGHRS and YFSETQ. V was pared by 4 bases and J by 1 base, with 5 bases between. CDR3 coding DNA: TGCGCCAGCAGCCTACTCCAAGAGACCCAGTACTTC. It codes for CASSLLQETQYF. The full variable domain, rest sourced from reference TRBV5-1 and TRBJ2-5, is KAGVTQTPRYLIKTRGQQVTLSCSPISGHRSVSWYQQTPGQGLQFLFEYFSETQRNKGNFPGRFSGRQFSNSRSEMNVSTLELGDSALYLCASSLLQETQYFGPGTRLLVL.

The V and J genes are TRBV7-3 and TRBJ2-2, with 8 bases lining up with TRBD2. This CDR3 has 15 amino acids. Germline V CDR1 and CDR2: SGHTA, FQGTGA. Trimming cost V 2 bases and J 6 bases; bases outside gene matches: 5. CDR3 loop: CASSLAGLVSGELFF. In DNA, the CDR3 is TGTGCCAGCAGCTTAGCGGGACTAGTGTCCGGGGAGCTGTTTTTT.

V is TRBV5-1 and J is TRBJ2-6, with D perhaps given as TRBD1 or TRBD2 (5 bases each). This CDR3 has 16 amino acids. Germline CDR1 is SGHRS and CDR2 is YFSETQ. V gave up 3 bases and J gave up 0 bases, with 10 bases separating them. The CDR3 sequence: CASSSGRNSGANVLTF. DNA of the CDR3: TGCGCCAGCAGCTCGGGACGAAACTCTGGGGCCAACGTCCTGACTTTC.

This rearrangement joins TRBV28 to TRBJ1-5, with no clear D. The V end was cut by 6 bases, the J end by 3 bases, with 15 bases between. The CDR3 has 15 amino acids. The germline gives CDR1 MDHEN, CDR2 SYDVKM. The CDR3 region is CASSPRRLSNQPQHF. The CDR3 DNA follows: TGTGCCAGCAGCCCTAGACGGTTGTCCAATCAGCCCCAGCATTTT.

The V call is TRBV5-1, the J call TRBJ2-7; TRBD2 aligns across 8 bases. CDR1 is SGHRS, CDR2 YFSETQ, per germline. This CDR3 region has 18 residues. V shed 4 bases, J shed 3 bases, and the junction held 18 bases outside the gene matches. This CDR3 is CASSRMFRSGRPHYEQYF. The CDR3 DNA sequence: TGCGCCAGCAGCCGGATGTTCCGAAGCGGGAGACCCCACTACGAGCAGTACTTC. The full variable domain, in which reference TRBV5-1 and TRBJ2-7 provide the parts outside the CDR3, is KAGVTQTPRYLIKTRGQQVTLSCSPISGHRSVSWYQQTPGQGLQFLFEYFSETQRNKGNFPGRFSGRQFSNSRSEMNVSTLELGDSALYLCASSRMFRSGRPHYEQYFGPGTRLTVT.

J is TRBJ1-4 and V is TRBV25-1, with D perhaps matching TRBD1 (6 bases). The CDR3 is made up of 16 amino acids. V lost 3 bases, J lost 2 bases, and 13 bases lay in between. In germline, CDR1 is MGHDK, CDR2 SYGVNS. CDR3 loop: CASSEIGQFTNEKLFF. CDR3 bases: TGTGCCAGCAGTGAGATCGGACAGTTCACTAATGAAAAACTGTTTTTT.

The CDR3 DNA reads TGTGCCAGCAGCTTCCAGCGGGAGTGGGGGAACATTCAGTACTTC. Protein product: CASSFQREWGNIQYF. This chain connects TRBV11-2 to TRBJ2-4; TRBD2 matches 8 bases. The CDR3 spans 15 residues. Germline V gene lookup returns CDR1 SGHAT and CDR2 FQNNGV. The V segment lost 3 bases and the J segment 7 bases; nucleotides outside the gene matches: 8.

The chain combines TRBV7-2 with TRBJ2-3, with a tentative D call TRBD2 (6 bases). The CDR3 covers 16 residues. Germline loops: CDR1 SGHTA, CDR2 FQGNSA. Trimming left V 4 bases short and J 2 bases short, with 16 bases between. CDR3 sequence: CASSSLAVSSTDTQYF. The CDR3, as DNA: TGTGCCAGCAGCTCATTAGCGGTCTCTTCCACAGATACGCAGTATTTT.

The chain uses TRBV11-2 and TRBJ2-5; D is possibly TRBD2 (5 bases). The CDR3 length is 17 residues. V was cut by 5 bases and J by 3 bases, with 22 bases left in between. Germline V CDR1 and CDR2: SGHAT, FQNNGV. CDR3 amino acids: CASSLDIIPGRKETQYF. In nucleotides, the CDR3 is TGTGCCAGCAGCCTCGACATCATACCGGGAAGAAAAGAGACCCAGTACTTC.

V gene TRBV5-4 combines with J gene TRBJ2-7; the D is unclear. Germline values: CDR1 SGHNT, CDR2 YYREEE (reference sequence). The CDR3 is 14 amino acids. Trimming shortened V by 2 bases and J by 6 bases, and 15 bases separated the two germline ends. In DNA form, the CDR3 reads TGTGCCAGCAGCTTAGGACCTCCCCGAGGCGAGCAGTACTTC. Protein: CASSLGPPRGEQYF.

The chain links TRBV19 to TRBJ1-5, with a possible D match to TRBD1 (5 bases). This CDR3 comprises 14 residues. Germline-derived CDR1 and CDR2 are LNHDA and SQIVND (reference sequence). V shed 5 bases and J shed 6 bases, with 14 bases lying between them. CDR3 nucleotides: TGTGCCAGTAGTCGAGGGGTTGAGGGTCAGCCCCAGCATTTT. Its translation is CASSRGVEGQPQHF.

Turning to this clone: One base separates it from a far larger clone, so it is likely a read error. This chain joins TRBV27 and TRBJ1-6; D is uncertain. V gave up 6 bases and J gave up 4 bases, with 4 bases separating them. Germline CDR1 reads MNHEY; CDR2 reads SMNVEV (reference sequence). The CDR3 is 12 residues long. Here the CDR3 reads CASREYNSPLHF. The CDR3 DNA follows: TGTGCCAGCAGGGAGTATAATTCACCCCTCCACTTT.

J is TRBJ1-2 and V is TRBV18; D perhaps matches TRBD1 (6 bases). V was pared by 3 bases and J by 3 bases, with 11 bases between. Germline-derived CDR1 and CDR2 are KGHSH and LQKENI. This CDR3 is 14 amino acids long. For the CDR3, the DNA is TGTGCCAGCTCACCTACCTCAGGGGACTATGGCTACACCTTC. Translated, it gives CASSPTSGDYGYTF.

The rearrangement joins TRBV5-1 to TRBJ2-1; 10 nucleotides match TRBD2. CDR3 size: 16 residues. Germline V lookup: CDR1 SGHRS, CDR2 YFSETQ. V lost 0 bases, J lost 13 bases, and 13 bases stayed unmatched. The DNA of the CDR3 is TGCGCCAGCAGCTTGGGGACTAGCGGACCCCTGGACGGCCAGTTCTTC. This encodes CASSLGTSGPLDGQFF. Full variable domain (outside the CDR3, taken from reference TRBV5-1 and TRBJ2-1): KAGVTQTPRYLIKTRGQQVTLSCSPISGHRSVSWYQQTPGQGLQFLFEYFSETQRNKGNFPGRFSGRQFSNSRSEMNVSTLELGDSALYLCASSLGTSGPLDGQFFGPGTRLTVL.

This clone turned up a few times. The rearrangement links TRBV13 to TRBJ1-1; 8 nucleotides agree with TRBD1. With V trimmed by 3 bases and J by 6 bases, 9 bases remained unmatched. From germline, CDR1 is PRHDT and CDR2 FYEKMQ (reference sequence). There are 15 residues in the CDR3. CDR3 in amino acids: CASSFYLDRGPEAFF. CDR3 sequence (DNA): TGTGCCAGCAGCTTTTACCTAGACAGGGGACCTGAAGCTTTCTTT.

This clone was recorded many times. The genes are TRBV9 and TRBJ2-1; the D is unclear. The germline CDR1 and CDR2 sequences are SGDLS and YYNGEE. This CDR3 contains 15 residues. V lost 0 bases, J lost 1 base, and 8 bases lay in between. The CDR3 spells CASSVDGQSYNEQFF. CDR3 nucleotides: TGTGCCAGCAGCGTAGATGGCCAATCCTACAATGAGCAGTTCTTC.

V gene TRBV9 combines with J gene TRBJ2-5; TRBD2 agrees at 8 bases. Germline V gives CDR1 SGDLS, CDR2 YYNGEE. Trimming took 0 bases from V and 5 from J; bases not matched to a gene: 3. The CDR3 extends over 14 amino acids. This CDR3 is CASSVEPGGETQYF. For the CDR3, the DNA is TGTGCCAGCAGCGTAGAGCCGGGAGGGGAGACCCAGTACTTC.

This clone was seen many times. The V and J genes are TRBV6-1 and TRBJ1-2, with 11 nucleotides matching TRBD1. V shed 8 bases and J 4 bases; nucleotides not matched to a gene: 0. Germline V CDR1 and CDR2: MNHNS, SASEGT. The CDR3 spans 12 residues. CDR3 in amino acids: CASGTGGYGYTF. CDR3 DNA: TGTGCCAGCGGGACAGGGGGCTATGGCTACACCTTC.

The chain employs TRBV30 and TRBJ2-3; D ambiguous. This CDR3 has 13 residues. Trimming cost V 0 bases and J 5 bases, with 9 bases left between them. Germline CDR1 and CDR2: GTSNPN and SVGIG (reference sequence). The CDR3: CAWSVGPVDTQYF. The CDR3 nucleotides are TGTGCCTGGAGTGTTGGTCCCGTAGATACGCAGTATTTT.

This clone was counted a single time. The CDR3 here is CASSLTVQNTEAFF. CDR3 in DNA: TGTGCCAGCAGCTTGACAGTCCAAAACACTGAAGCTTTCTTT. This rearrangement joins TRBV5-4 to TRBJ1-1; the D is unclear. V was trimmed by 1 base and J by 2 bases, leaving 9 bases between them. In germline, CDR1 is SGHNT, CDR2 YYREEE (reference sequence). This CDR3 has 14 residues.

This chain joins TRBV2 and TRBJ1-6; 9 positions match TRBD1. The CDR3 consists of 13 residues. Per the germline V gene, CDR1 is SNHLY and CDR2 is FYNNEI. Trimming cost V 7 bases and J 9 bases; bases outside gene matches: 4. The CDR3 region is CASTGTGSSPLHF. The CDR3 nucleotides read TGTGCCAGCACCGGGACAGGGTCTTCACCCCTCCACTTT.

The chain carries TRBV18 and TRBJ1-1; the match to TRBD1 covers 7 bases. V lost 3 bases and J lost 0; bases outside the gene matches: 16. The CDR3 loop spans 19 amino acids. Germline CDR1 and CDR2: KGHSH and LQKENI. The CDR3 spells CASSPTISTGELLNTEAFF. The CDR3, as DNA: TGTGCCAGCTCACCTACGATTTCAACAGGGGAGCTCCTGAACACTGAAGCTTTCTTT.

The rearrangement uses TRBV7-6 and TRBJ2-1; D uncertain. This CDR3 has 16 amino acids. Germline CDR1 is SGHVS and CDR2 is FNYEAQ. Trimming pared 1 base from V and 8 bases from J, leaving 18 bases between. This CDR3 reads CASSLDSLEFNDEQFF. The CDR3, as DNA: TGTGCCAGCAGCTTAGACTCCCTAGAGTTCAACGATGAGCAGTTCTTC.

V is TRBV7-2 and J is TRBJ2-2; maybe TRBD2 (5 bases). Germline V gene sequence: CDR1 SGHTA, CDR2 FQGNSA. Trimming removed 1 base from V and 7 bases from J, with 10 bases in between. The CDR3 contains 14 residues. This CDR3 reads CASSLGTRVGELFF. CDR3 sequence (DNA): TGTGCCAGCAGCTTAGGAACTAGAGTCGGGGAGCTGTTTTTT.

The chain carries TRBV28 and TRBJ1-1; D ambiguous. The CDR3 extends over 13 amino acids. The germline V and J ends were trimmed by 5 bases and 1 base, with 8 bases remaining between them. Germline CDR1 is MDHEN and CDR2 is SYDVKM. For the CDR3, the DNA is TGTGCCAGCAGTGCAACAGAGAACACTGAAGCTTTCTTT. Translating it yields CASSATENTEAFF.

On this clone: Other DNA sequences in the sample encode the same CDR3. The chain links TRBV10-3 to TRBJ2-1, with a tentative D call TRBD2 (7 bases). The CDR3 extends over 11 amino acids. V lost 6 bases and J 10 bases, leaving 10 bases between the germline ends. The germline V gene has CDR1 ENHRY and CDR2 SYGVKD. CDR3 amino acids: CAISEGGEQFF. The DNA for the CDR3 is TGTGCCATCAGCGAGGGGGGGGAGCAGTTCTTC.